The text below deals with one TCR beta chain. The sample originates from a study of Ad26.COV2.S vaccination and SARS-CoV-2 variants. This CDR3 comprises 13 residues. The trim removed 6 bases at V and 7 bases at J, leaving 3 bases unmatched. Germline values: CDR1 SNHLY, CDR2 FYNNEI. Produced via immunoSEQ multiplex PCR; TCRdb's table is partial and in-frame only. Of roughly 250,000 clones in the sample, roughly 89% were seen once. Specified treatment: 19 received Ad26.COV2.S at low or high dose, single or two shots; five or six received placebo; per-sample allocation not given. On day 63 after the first injection, vaccine and placebo recipients gave samples. This adult donor, from Boston, was 18-55 years old.

The material sequenced was peripheral blood, taken in a trial of Ad26.COV2.S vaccine versus placebo. The V and J genes are TRBV2 and TRBJ1-6; the match to TRBD1 covers 7 bases. This receptor was obtained from a person between 18 and 65 years old who received the Ad26.COV2.S COVID-19 vaccine or a placebo. CDR3 nucleotide sequence: TGTGCCAGCAGGACAGGGCAAAATTCACCCCTCCACTTT. Translating gives CASRTGQNSPLHF.